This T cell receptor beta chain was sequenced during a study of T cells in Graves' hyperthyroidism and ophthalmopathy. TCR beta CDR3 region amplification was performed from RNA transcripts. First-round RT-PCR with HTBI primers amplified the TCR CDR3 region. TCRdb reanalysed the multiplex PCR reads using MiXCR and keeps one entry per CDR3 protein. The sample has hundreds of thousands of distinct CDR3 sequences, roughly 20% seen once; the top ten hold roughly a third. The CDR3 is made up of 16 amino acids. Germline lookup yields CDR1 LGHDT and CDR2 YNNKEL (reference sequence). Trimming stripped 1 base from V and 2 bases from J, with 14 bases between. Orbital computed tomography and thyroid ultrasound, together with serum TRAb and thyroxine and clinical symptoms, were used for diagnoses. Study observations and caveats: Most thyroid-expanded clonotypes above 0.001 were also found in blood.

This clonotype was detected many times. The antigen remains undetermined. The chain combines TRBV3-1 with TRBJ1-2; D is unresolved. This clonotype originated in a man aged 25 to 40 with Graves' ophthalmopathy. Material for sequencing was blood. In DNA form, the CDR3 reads TGTGCCAGCAGCCAAGGTAGGGCCGGCGACAACTATGGCTACACCTTC. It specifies CASSQGRAGDNYGYTF.